This entry concerns a single TCR beta chain. The antigen is not known. Sequencing of the DNA from cultured CD4+ T cells was carried out with the Oncomine TCR Beta short-read assay. TCRdb analysed the PCR reads with MiXCR anew, one entry per CDR3 protein. The table has over 6,500 distinct CDR3 sequences, around 70% seen once; the top ten hold about 35%. This sample was taken from a study of vaccination and CD4 T cells after COVID-19. The V segment lost 5 bases and the J segment 1 base; nucleotides outside the gene matches: 7. CDR3 length: 15 residues. The germline gives CDR1 LNHDA, CDR2 SQIVND (reference sequence). Treatment defined: roughly ten-day PBMC culture with coronavirus spike peptide pools or control peptides (ViraFEST assay).

Sequencing input: CD4+ T cells from blood, cultured in vitro. The receptor was derived from a human donor who had recovered from COVID-19. The rearrangement uses TRBV19 and TRBJ1-1; 7 bases agree with TRBD1. For the CDR3, the DNA is TGTGCCAGTAGTCCAGGGGGAAGGGCGAACACTGAAGCTTTCTTT. It encodes CASSPGGRANTEAFF.